Listed here is a single T cell receptor (beta chain). This clone's antigen is unknown. No per-base quality is available; no much larger clone lies one base away. CDR1 and CDR2, looked up from the germline V gene, are KGHSH and LQKENI. The CDR3 runs 15 residues from the cysteine to the phenylalanine. Of all the DNA, just the CDR3 is kept, 45 bases in frame from base 1. The trim is 6 bases for V and 2 bases for J, with a gap of 17 bases between the germline ends. These data originate in a study of CD8 T cells in ankylosing spondylitis (TCRdb year 2017). At the level of the whole study: The study set out to find disease-linked TCR variants by profiling T cell receptor beta repertoires in ankylosing spondylitis patients and healthy donors. The whole study cohort included 85 to 120 healthy donors and 25 ankylosing spondylitis patients. Samples of peripheral blood were taken, and for ankylosing spondylitis patients, synovial fluid was collected as well. Findings and caveats that apply to the study as a whole: A TCR beta motif made up of several highly homologous amino acid variants appeared to be characteristic of blood from ankylosing spondylitis patients. Some motif variants had previously been reported in the synovial fluid and blood of reactive arthritis patients, which suggests shared mechanisms of disease initiation. The disease-linked clones were reported to be significantly enriched in matched synovial fluid samples from ankylosing spondylitis patients. A CD8+ phenotype was shown by the disease-linked clones, which were found at relatively low frequencies in peripheral blood.

Instrument on record: Illumina HiSeq 2500. TCR beta libraries were prepared by quantitative 5'-RACE with molecular barcodes. The study's own analysis went as follows. A new computational method based on a probabilistic model of VDJ rearrangement was used to identify disease-linked TCR variants. Using fastp trimming at Q25 and MiXCR clonotype assembly, TCRdb reanalyzed the public sequencing data and kept in-frame beta chains. Entries that share a CDR3 protein sequence are merged under the most common genes and DNA. The V and J calls here are based on TCRdb, not the publication. This sample lists about 250,000 distinct CDR3 sequences; approximately 7.6% were detected once. Jointly, the top ten make up around 4.4% of the sample.

The chain is assembled from TRBV18 and TRBJ2-7, with TRBD1 tentatively as D gene (5 bases match). Specimen: blood, either unsorted or a sorted T cell fraction (not recorded which). The TCR originated in a female donor with ankylosing spondylitis or in good health (not recorded which). The DNA sequence is TGTGCCAGCTCCACCGGGCAGGGCCGTACCTACGAGCAGTACTTC. It is translated as CASSTGQGRTYEQYF.